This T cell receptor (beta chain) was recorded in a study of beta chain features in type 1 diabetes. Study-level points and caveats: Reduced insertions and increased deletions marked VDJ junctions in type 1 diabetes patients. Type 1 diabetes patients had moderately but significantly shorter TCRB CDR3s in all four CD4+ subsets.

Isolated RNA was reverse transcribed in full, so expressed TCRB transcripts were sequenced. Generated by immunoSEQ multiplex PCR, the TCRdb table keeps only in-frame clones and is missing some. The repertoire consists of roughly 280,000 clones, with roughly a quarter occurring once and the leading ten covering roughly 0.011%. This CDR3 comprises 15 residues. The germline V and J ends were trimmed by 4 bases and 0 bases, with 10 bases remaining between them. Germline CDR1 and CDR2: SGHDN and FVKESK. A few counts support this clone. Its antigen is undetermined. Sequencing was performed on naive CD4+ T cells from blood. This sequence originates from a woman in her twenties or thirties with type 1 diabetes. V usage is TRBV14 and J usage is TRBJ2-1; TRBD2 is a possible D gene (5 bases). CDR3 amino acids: CASSPLGSSYNEQFF. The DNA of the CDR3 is TGTGCCAGCAGCCCACTAGGGAGCTCCTACAATGAGCAGTTCTTC.